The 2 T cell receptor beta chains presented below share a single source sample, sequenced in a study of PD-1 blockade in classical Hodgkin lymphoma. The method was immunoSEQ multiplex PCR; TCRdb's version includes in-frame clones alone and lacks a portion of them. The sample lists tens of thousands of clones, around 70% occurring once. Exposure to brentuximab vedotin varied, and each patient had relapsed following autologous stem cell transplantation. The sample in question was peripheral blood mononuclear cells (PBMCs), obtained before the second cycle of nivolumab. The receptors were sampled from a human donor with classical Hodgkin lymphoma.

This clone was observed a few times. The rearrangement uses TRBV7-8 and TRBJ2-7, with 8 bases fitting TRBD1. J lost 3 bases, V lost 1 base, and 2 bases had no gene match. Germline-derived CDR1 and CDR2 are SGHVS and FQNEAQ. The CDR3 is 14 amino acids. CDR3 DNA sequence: TGTGCCAGCAGCTTAGACAGGGGGAGCTACGAGCAGTACTTC. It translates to CASSLDRGSYEQYF.

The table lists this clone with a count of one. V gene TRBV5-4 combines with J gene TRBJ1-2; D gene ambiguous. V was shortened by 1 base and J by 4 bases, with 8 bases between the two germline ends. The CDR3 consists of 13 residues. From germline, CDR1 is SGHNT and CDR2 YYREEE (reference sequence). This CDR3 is CASSLFGSYGYTF. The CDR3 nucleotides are TGTGCCAGCAGCTTGTTCGGCAGCTATGGCTACACCTTC.